This T cell receptor (beta chain) was retrieved from a study of cytomegalovirus exposure and HLA in healthy donors. In the PCR, 60 Vbeta and 13 Jbeta primers were used. Only in-frame clones appear in the TCRdb table, and some are missing; sequencing was by immunoSEQ multiplex PCR. The table shows roughly 110,000 clones, with approximately 83% occurring only once. The CDR3 extends over 16 amino acids. CDR1 is KGHSH, CDR2 LQKENI, per germline. V gave up 4 bases and J gave up 0 bases, with 13 bases separating them. The specimen was PBMCs. The clonotype was recovered from a woman aged 18-29 years in good health and CMV-seronegative. The chain has TRBV18 and TRBJ1-5, with D uncertain. The DNA for the CDR3 is TGTGCCAGCTCACACACGGACTTTTATAGCAATCAGCCCCAGCATTTT. This sequence encodes CASSHTDFYSNQPQHF.